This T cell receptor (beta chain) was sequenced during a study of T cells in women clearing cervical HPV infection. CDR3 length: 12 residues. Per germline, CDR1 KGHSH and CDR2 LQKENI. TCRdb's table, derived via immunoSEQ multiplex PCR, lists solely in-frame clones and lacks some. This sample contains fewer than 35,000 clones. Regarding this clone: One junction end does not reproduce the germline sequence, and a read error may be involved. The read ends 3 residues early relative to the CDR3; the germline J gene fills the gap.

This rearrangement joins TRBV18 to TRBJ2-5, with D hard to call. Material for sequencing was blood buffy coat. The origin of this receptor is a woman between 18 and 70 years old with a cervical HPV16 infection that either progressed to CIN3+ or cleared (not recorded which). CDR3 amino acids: CASAPYTETQYF. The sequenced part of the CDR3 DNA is TGTGCCAGCGCACCATACACGGAGACC.